This T cell receptor beta chain emerged from a study of neurological immune-mediated disorders. The study, taken as a whole, reports: HTLV-1-associated myelopathy had the most TCR clonal expansion, whereas multiple sclerosis had the least (lower than in healthy controls). Expanded clones shared no identical CDR3 amino acid sequences across subjects, which suggested private TCR-beta repertoires in all groups.

As to time point: longitudinal time-point 1 (baseline). Serving as healthy controls were blood bank volunteers based in Maryland, USA. This clonotype was recorded at least ten times. Its antigen is unknown. 5'RACE employing 10-nucleotide random UMIs yielded the cDNA. TCRdb used MiXCR to reprocess the 5' RACE reads, holding one entry per CDR3 protein. This sample yields fewer than 55,000 distinct CDR3 sequences, of which about 9% are seen a single time; 1.5% to 2% belongs to the top ten. The CDR3 spans 15 residues. Germline assignment: CDR1 SGHDN and CDR2 FVKESK. V lost 1 base to trimming and J lost 4 bases; unmatched junction nucleotides: 6.

The receptor's source is a woman aged 40 to 50 in good health. Sequencing used PBMCs. J is TRBJ2-5 and V is TRBV14, with 7 bases aligning to TRBD2. CDR3 nucleotides: TGTGCCAGCAGCCAAGCCCGGGGGGTCGCAGAGACCCAGTACTTC. This codes for CASSQARGVAETQYF.